This T cell receptor (beta chain) emerged from a study of CD8 T cells in ankylosing spondylitis. CDR3 length: 16 amino acids. CDR1 and CDR2 from the germline V gene are MGHRA and YSYEKL. V shed 5 bases, J shed 8 bases, and the junction held 12 bases outside the gene matches. This clonotype was recorded a few times. The antigen is not known. In making TCR beta libraries, quantitative 5'-RACE with molecular barcodes was used. TCRdb analysed the 5' RACE reads with MiXCR anew, one entry per CDR3 protein. The sample carries a few hundred thousand distinct CDR3 sequences, about 18% recorded once. Regarding the study as a whole: A subset of motif variants has previously been described in the synovial fluid and blood of reactive arthritis. The clones that were linked to disease were reported to be significantly enriched in matched synovial fluid samples from ankylosing spondylitis patients.

The gene calls are TRBV4-1 and TRBJ2-1; 10 positions agree with TRBD2. What was sequenced was blood, either unsorted or a sorted T cell fraction (not recorded which). The clonotype originates from a male donor with ankylosing spondylitis or in good health (not recorded which). This chain's CDR3 is CASSSLFGTSEDEQFF. The CDR3 DNA reads as TGCGCCAGCAGCTCGCTTTTTGGGACTAGCGAAGATGAGCAGTTCTTC.